Detailed here is one TCR beta chain. The protocol was immunoSEQ multiplex PCR, while the TCRdb copy is restricted to in-frame clones and leaves out a portion. The sample consists of about 12,000 clones, roughly 80% of them appearing once. The data were obtained in a study of blood T cell repertoires in COVID-19. Sequenced input: peripheral blood. The TCR comes from a human donor in a cohort sampled during active COVID-19.

The CDR3 loop is CASSPRDRGTDTQYF. CDR3 sequence (DNA): TGCGCCAGCAGCCCCCGGGACAGGGGTACAGATACGCAGTATTTT. The genes are TRBV5-1 and TRBJ2-3; 10 bases are a match to TRBD1. V gave up 4 bases and J gave up 3 bases; unmatched junction bases: 5. Germline V gene data show CDR1 as SGHRS and CDR2 as YFSETQ. The CDR3 has 15 amino acids.